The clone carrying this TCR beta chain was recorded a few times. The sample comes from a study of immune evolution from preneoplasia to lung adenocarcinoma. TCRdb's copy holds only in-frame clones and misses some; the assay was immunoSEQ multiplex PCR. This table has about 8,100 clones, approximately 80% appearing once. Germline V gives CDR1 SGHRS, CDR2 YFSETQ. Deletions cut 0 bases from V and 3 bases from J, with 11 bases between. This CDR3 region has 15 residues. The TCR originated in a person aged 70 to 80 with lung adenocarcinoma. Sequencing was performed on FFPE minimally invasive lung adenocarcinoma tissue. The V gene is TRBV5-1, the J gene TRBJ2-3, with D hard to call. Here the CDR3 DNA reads TGCGCCAGCAGCTTGGGAGTGCAGCCGACAGATACGCAGTATTTT. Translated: CASSLGVQPTDTQYF.